A selection of T cell receptor beta chains follows, all from one sample in a study of blood T cell repertoires in COVID-19. Assay: immunoSEQ multiplex PCR; the TCRdb copy retains only in-frame clones and omits some. The repertoire consists of fewer than 200,000 clones, with 85% occurring once and the leading ten covering approximately 8.1%. Specimen: peripheral blood. These receptor sequences come from a woman older than 75 with COVID-19, enrolled during active disease. Both conserved end residues are part of each CDR3.

v_call	j_call	cdr3_aa
TRBV21-1	TRBJ2-7	CASSKSDWEAGRWDEQYF
TRBV19	TRBJ2-3	CASSTSGRDTDTQYF
TRBV6-5	TRBJ1-5	CASSYTGGGQPQHF
TRBV5-1	TRBJ1-5	CASSLGQTSNQPQHF
TRBV7-9	TRBJ1-3	CASSSGGSGNTIYF
TRBV12-3/TRBV12-4	TRBJ1-2	CASRQGMNGYTF
TRBV5-4	TRBJ2-1	CASSFPREGEPFMFF
TRBV5-4	TRBJ1-1	CASSRDRGDTEAFF
TRBV5-1	TRBJ1-4	CASSLLGQPVEKLFF
TRBV2	TRBJ2-2	CASRKGLVLNTGELFF
TRBV5-1	TRBJ2-7	CASAQSGKSYEQYF
TRBV4-1	TRBJ2-3	CASSQERTGTDTQYF
TRBV4-1	TRBJ2-5	CASSQEGDWGSQYF
TRBV5-1	TRBJ2-1	CASSGGQGVLYNEQFF
TRBV29-1	TRBJ1-4	CSAGRWGGQEKLFF